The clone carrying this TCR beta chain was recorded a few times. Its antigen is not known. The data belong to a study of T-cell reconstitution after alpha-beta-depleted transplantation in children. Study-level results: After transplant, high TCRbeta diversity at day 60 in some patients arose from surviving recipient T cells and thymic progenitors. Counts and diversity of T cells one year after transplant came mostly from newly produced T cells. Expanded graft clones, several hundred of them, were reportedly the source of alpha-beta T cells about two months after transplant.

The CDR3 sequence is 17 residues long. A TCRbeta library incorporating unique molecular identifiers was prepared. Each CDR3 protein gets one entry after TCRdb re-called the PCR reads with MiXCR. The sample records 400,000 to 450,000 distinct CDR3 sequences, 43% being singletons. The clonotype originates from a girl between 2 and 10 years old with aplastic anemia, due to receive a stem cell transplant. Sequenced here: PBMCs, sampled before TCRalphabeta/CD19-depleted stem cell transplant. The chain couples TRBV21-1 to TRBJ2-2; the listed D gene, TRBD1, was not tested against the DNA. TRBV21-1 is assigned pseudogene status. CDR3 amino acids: CASSKERDRLDTGELFF. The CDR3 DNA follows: TGTGCCAGCAGCAAAGAGAGGGACAGGTTGGACACCGGGGAGCTGTTTTTT.